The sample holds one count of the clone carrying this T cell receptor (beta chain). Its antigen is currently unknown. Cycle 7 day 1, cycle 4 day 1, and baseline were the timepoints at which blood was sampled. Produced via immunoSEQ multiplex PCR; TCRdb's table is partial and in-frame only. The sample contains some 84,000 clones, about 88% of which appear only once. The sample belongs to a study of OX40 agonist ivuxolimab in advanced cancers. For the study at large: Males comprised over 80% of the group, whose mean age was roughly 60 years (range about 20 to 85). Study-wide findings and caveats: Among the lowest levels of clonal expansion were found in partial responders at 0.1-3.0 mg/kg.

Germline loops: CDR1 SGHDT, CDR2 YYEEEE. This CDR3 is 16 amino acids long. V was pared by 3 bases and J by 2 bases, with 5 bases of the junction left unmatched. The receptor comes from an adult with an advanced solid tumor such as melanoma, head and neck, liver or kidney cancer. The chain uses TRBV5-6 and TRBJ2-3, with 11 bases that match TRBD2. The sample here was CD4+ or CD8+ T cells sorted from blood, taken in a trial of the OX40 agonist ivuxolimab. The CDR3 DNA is TGTGCCAGCAGCTCAGTAGCGGGGGGGCTCACAGATACGCAGTATTTT. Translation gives CASSSVAGGLTDTQYF. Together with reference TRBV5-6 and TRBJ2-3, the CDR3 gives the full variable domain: DAGVTQSPTHLIKTRGQQVTLRCSPKSGHDTVSWYQQALGQGPQFIFQYYEEEERQRGNFPDRFSGHQFPNYSSELNVNALLLGDSALYLCASSSVAGGLTDTQYFGPGTRLTVL.